This T cell receptor beta chain was captured by sequencing in a study of graft-versus-host responses after intestinal transplantation (dated by TCRdb to 2020 to 2022). Context from the whole study: Multivisceral, liver-intestinal, or isolated intestinal transplants were received by the recipients. Anti-thymocyte globulin induction was given to all recipients, followed by maintenance tacrolimus and steroids for 2 to 3 years. Alloreactive clones were identified by sequencing pre-transplant mixed lymphocyte reaction products and comparing these products with unstimulated pre-transplant donor and recipient T cells. A cohort of 24 intestinal transplant recipients, including one retransplant, was enrolled, and a few patients lacking pretransplant specimens were excluded. Bulk TCR-beta CDR3 sequencing was used to track graft-versus-host and host-versus-graft alloreactive T cell clones in the graft, circulation and bone marrow after intestinal transplantation. Donor T cell macrochimerism was defined as a peak of at least 4% donor T cells among recipient peripheral blood mononuclear cells. Rather than going through the commercial service, samples from a few later patients were sequenced in-house on an Illumina MiSeq and processed with MiXCR.

What the research found in general, with its limitations: The relatively low number and heterogeneity of intestinal transplant patients limited the conclusions. GvH clones turned up in recipient bone marrow, with some appearing earlier in ileal mucosa or blood, a pattern consistent with an intestinal mucosal origin. In the allografts of patients with donor T cell macrochimerism, GvH to HvG T cell clonal ratios were high. Early after transplant, declines in HvG clones were associated with peak levels of circulating GvH clones.

In its sample, this clone was seen a few times. No antigen is known for it. Base quality data are lacking; no much larger clone is found one base away. Other nucleotide sequences from this sample produce the same CDR3. Dithiothreitol, EDTA incubations and collagenase D digestion were used to isolate intraepithelial and lamina propria lymphocytes from graft specimens. Serial intestinal graft biopsy specimens collected up to 600 days after transplant underwent bulk TCR-beta sequencing. Libraries were constructed by the immunoSEQ multiplex PCR assay. For most patients, genomic DNA was subjected to high-throughput TCR-beta CDR3 sequencing by Adaptive Biotechnologies. From the authors' description of their analysis: TCR sequencing data were retrieved from Adaptive's ImmunoSEQ software for around 19 patients, whereas three other patients were processed with MiXCR and VDJtools. CDR3 nucleotide sequences shared between donor and recipient were removed because the origin of such sequences could not be assigned. To count as alloreactive, a clone needed at least 2-fold expansion over unstimulated cells and a minimum CFSE-low frequency of 0.002% (template counts) or 0.001% (read counts). Mappable clones were those detected in sequenced pre-transplant spleen, lymph node, or MLR CFSE-low populations of the donor or recipient. The cumulative frequency of alloreactive clones was calculated as a percentage of all sequences, weighted by copy number. TCRdb took this table from immuneACCESS and kept in-frame rearrangements with V and J called. Such tables lack part of the clones; where checked against another copy, unresolved V genes explain under half of the gap, and the rest is unexplained. V, J and clone size are taken as reported in that table, and D and trimming were inferred from the DNA itself. Counted in this sample were tens of thousands of clones; roughly 87% of them appeared once. The ten most abundant clones make up about a sixth of the sample.

For CDR1 and CDR2, the germline V gene lists MNHEY and SVGAGI. There are 15 amino acids in the CDR3, from cysteine to phenylalanine inclusive. Only CDR3 DNA remains: 45 bases, in frame from the first base. Cut back by 0 bases and 6 bases, the V and J ends lie 12 bases apart. Sequenced material: ileum tissue, taken around 190 days after intestinal transplant. The chain was built from TRBV6-5 and TRBJ1-5, with TRBD1 perhaps the D gene, on 5 matching bases. This TCR was sampled from a human patient who received an intestinal transplant, so some T cells may come from the graft donor. CDR3 loop: CASSYSGREGQPQHF. The nucleotide sequence reads TGTGCCAGCAGTTACTCGGGCAGGGAAGGTCAGCCCCAGCATTTT.